What follows are 21 T cell receptor beta chains derived from one specimen sequenced in a study of cytomegalovirus exposure and HLA in healthy donors. 13 Jbeta primers and 60 Vbeta primers were used for the PCR. Produced via immunoSEQ multiplex PCR; TCRdb's table is partial and in-frame only. The sample contains around 99,000 clones, 81% of which appear only once. The source material was PBMCs. All receptors come from a woman between 25 and 40 years old in good health and CMV-seronegative.

The CDR3 DNA reads TGTGCCAGTAGTATTGGGGGGACTAGCGGGGTGGGGACCTACAATGAGCAGTTCTTC. This gives the protein CASSIGGTSGVGTYNEQFF. The chain joins TRBV19 to TRBJ2-1; TRBD2 matches 13 bases. The CDR3 spans 19 residues. Trimming took 3 bases from V and 2 from J; bases not matched to a gene: 10. Per germline, CDR1 LNHDA and CDR2 SQIVND (reference sequence).

A word on this clone: Different DNA sequences within this sample yield the same CDR3. The gene calls are TRBV10-3 and TRBJ1-4; 8 bases line up with TRBD1. This CDR3 region has 14 residues. CDR1 and CDR2 (germline): ENHRY, SYGVKD. V dropped 3 bases and J dropped 6; count of bases not matched to a gene: 3. The CDR3 spells CAISDRGRDEKLFF. The CDR3 DNA reads as TGTGCCATCAGTGACAGGGGGCGGGATGAAAAACTGTTTTTT.

This chain links TRBV5-1 with TRBJ2-2; 12 nucleotides agree with TRBD2. The V gene end was trimmed by 8 bases and the J gene end by 2 bases; junction bases not matched to a gene: 4. This CDR3 spans 15 amino acids. CDR1 and CDR2 (germline): SGHRS, YFSETQ. The CDR3 loop is CASELAGGNTGELFF. Here the CDR3 DNA reads TGCGCCAGTGAACTAGCGGGAGGAAACACCGGGGAGCTGTTTTTT.

This chain joins TRBV12-5 and TRBJ2-3; the match to TRBD2 covers 7 bases. Germline V gene data show CDR1 as LGHNT and CDR2 as FRNRAP. The V segment lost 0 bases and the J segment 6 bases; nucleotides outside the gene matches: 6. This CDR3 has 15 amino acids. The CDR3 is CASGLVGLVADTQYF. In DNA form, the CDR3 reads TGTGCTAGTGGTTTGGTAGGACTAGTCGCCGATACGCAGTATTTT.

There are a few counts of this clone. This chain connects TRBV27 to TRBJ1-1; unclear D gene. CDR1 is MNHEY, CDR2 SMNVEV, per germline (reference sequence). CDR3 length: 16 amino acids. The V end lost 1 base, the J end lost 0 bases, and 12 bases lay between the germline ends. CDR3 bases: TGTGCCAGCAGTTTATTCCCTAAGCCGGTGAACACTGAAGCTTTCTTT. As protein: CASSLFPKPVNTEAFF.

The V gene is TRBV5-5, the J gene TRBJ2-5; 7 positions agree with TRBD2. V lost 4 bases to trimming and J lost 5 bases; unmatched junction nucleotides: 17. CDR1 and CDR2 from the germline V gene are SGHKS and YYEKEE (reference sequence). This CDR3 is built from 17 residues. The CDR3 DNA is TGTGCCAGCAGCACCGGACTAGTTCGGCGGGGCCAGGAGACCCAGTACTTC. Translating gives CASSTGLVRRGQETQYF.

This clone was recorded once. The J gene is TRBJ2-7, the V gene TRBV6-5; 7 nucleotides match TRBD2. Germline V CDR1 and CDR2: MNHEY, SVGAGI. V was clipped by 2 bases and J by 4 bases; unmatched bases: 5. The CDR3 runs 14 residues. The CDR3 region has the DNA TGTGCCAGCAGTTACGGCGGGGGTCTATACGAGCAGTACTTC. Its translation is CASSYGGGLYEQYF.

A few counts support this clone. V and J are TRBV19 and TRBJ1-1; no clear D gene. This CDR3 contains 13 residues. Trimming left V 6 bases short and J 1 base short, with 9 bases between. Per the germline V gene, CDR1 is LNHDA and CDR2 is SQIVND (reference sequence). CDR3 in amino acids: CASRAPSNTEAFF. The CDR3 nucleotides read TGTGCCAGTAGGGCCCCATCGAACACTGAAGCTTTCTTT.

The chain combines TRBV12-5 with TRBJ2-1; 14 bases map to TRBD2. CDR3 size: 15 residues. Germline lookup yields CDR1 LGHNT and CDR2 FRNRAP. With V trimmed by 3 bases and J by 6 bases, 1 base remained unmatched. The CDR3 nucleotides are TGTGCTAGTGGTTTAGGGACTAGCGGGAGCAATGAGCAGTTCTTC. Its translation is CASGLGTSGSNEQFF.

This chain uses TRBV20-1 with TRBJ1-1, with D uncertain. From germline, CDR1 is DFQATT and CDR2 SNEGSKA (reference sequence). The CDR3 consists of 11 residues. Written as DNA, the CDR3 is TGCGGTCCCCCGGTCGGCACTGAAGCTTTCTTT. Translated, it gives CGPPVGTEAFF.

The chain combines TRBV27 with TRBJ2-3; D gene unclear. The V end lost 6 bases, the J end lost 1 base, and 11 bases lay between the germline ends. Germline CDR1 reads MNHEY; CDR2 reads SMNVEV (reference sequence). The CDR3 runs to 14 residues. Here the CDR3 reads CASSTNEGTDTQYF. The CDR3, as DNA: TGTGCCAGCAGCACCAACGAGGGCACAGATACGCAGTATTTT.

V and J are TRBV19 and TRBJ2-5, with D perhaps matching TRBD1 (5 bases). Trimming took 10 bases from V and 5 from J, leaving 20 bases between them. CDR1 LNHDA and CDR2 SQIVND come from the germline V gene (reference sequence). The CDR3 loop spans 14 amino acids. The CDR3 sequence: CATRADSLTETQYF. CDR3 in DNA: TGTGCCACCAGGGCGGATAGCCTGACTGAGACCCAGTACTTC.

This chain links TRBV7-2 with TRBJ2-7, with 11 bases matching TRBD1. The trim removed 0 bases at V and 9 bases at J, leaving 4 bases unmatched. The CDR3 has 14 amino acids. CDR1 is SGHTA, CDR2 FQGNSA, per germline. The CDR3 coding sequence is TGTGCCAGCAGCTTAGCTGGACAGGGGGCGACGCAGTACTTC. Its protein product is CASSLAGQGATQYF.

As DNA, the CDR3 is TGTGCCAGCAGTCCACCTAGAAGGGGGACCGGGGAGCTGTTTTTT. Protein: CASSPPRRGTGELFF. This chain connects TRBV2 to TRBJ2-2; possibly TRBD1 for D (6 bases). The V gene's germline CDR1 is SNHLY and CDR2 FYNNEI. V was cut by 5 bases and J by 5 bases, with 15 bases left in between. The CDR3 spans 15 residues.

The V gene is TRBV11-3, the J gene TRBJ2-2; TRBD1 matches at 8 bases. V lost 5 bases to trimming and J lost 4 bases; unmatched junction nucleotides: 6. Germline lookup yields CDR1 SGHNT and CDR2 YENEEA. The CDR3 runs 15 residues. The chain's CDR3 is CASSQRTGLTGELFF. DNA for the CDR3: TGTGCCAGCAGCCAACGGACAGGGCTCACCGGGGAGCTGTTTTTT. Drawing the rest from reference TRBV11-3 and TRBJ2-2, the complete variable domain is EAGVVQSPRYKIIEKKQPVAFWCNPISGHNTLYWYLQNLGQGPELLIRYENEEAVDDSQLPKDRFSAERLKGVDSTLKIQPAELGDSAVYLCASSQRTGLTGELFFGEGSRLTVL.

The rearrangement joins TRBV29-1 to TRBJ2-1, with 8 bases aligning to TRBD2. The J segment lost 7 bases and the V segment lost 6 bases, leaving 5 bases of the junction unmatched. This CDR3 comprises 12 residues. CDR1 and CDR2 (germline): SQVTM, ANQGSEA. The CDR3 bases are TGCAGCGTGGGCGGGGGGTTTAATGAGCAGTTCTTC. Its protein product is CSVGGGFNEQFF.

In nucleotides, the CDR3 is TGCGCCAGCAGCCCGACTAGCGGCCGCTCCTACAATGAGCAGTTCTTC. It is translated as CASSPTSGRSYNEQFF. The V gene is TRBV10-1, the J gene TRBJ2-1, with 9 bases aligning to TRBD2. Per the germline V gene, CDR1 is WNHNN and CDR2 is SYGVQD (reference sequence). The CDR3 has 16 amino acids. J gave up 0 bases and V 6 bases, and 6 bases lay outside the gene matches.

V and J are TRBV2 and TRBJ1-4, with no clear D. V lost 5 bases, J lost 4 bases, and 11 bases lay in between. In germline, CDR1 is SNHLY, CDR2 FYNNEI. The CDR3 is made up of 14 amino acids. The CDR3 spells CASSLDGLNEKLFF. CDR3 sequence (DNA): TGTGCCAGCAGTCTGGACGGACTTAATGAAAAACTGTTTTTT.

The chain couples TRBV5-4 to TRBJ2-1; 7 positions match TRBD2. V gave up 0 bases and J gave up 9 bases; unmatched junction bases: 9. In germline, CDR1 is SGHNT, CDR2 YYREEE (reference sequence). CDR3 length equals 15 residues. This CDR3 is CASSLGGSWVSEQFF. As DNA, the CDR3 is TGTGCCAGCAGCTTGGGCGGGAGTTGGGTGAGTGAGCAGTTCTTC.

CDR3 protein: CASSLFGRGNQPQHF. The DNA for the CDR3 is TGTGCCAGCAGCTTATTTGGCAGGGGCAATCAGCCCCAGCATTTT. The chain links TRBV7-2 to TRBJ1-5, with D tentatively TRBD1 (5 bases). Germline-derived CDR1 and CDR2 are SGHTA and FQGNSA. This CDR3 spans 15 amino acids. The V gene lost 2 bases and the J gene lost 2 bases, with 10 bases spanning the gap.

The chain joins TRBV7-9 to TRBJ2-3; no clear D. Germline assignment: CDR1 SEHNR and CDR2 FQNEAQ (reference sequence). The CDR3 runs 15 residues. The V gene lost 4 bases and the J gene lost 4 bases, with 15 bases spanning the gap. CDR3: CASSSPSLLADTQYF. Here the CDR3 DNA reads TGTGCCAGCAGCTCCCCGTCTTTGCTAGCAGATACGCAGTATTTT.